A selection of T cell receptor beta chains follows, all from one sample in a study of CD8 T cells in Susac syndrome. Each CDR3 protein is one row after TCRdb ran MiXCR on the immunoSEQ multiplex PCR reads. Seen here are tens of thousands of distinct CDR3 sequences, roughly 93% observed once, and the top ten hold about 0.15%. The sequenced sample consisted of CD4+ T cells from PBMCs. The receptor source for this set is a human donor with Susac syndrome. The CDR3 runs from the conserved cysteine through the conserved F or W. Each record gives: V gene, D gene, J gene, CDR3 protein, CDR3 DNA. The D gene is left open where the match is weak.

TRBV30,.,TRBJ2-5,CAWNTGLLGETQYF,TGTGCCTGGAATACCGGCCTCCTGGGAGAGACCCAGTACTTC
TRBV12-3/TRBV12-4,.,TRBJ1-2,CASSYSGVHSGYTF,TGTGCCAGCAGTTACAGCGGGGTCCATAGCGGCTACACCTTC
TRBV28,TRBD2,TRBJ2-5,CASSLIGGAQETQYF,TGTGCCAGCAGTTTGATCGGGGGGGCCCAAGAGACCCAGTACTTC
TRBV28,TRBD1,TRBJ1-1,CASSSNRGITTEAFF,TGTGCCAGCAGTTCCAACAGGGGAATAACGACTGAAGCTTTCTTT
TRBV6-2/TRBV6-3,.,TRBJ2-2,CASSYSAHLLPGELFF,TGTGCCAGCAGTTACTCGGCTCACTTATTGCCCGGGGAGCTGTTTTTT
TRBV9,TRBD1,TRBJ1-6,CASSSAGQAKSPLHF,TGTGCCAGCAGTTCCGCGGGACAGGCAAAATCACCCCTCCACTTT
TRBV3-1,TRBD2,TRBJ2-1,CASSLSGGGNEQFF,TGTGCCAGCAGCCTTAGCGGGGGGGGCAATGAGCAGTTCTTC
TRBV7-2,.,TRBJ2-1,CASSFWAANEQFF,TGTGCCAGCAGTTTTTGGGCAGCCAATGAGCAGTTCTTC
TRBV7-9,.,TRBJ2-7,CASGPEQYF,TGTGCCAGCGGACCCGAGCAGTACTTC
TRBV5-6,.,TRBJ2-1,CASSLFERGGNEQFF,TGTGCCAGCAGCTTGTTTGAGAGGGGAGGAAATGAGCAGTTCTTC